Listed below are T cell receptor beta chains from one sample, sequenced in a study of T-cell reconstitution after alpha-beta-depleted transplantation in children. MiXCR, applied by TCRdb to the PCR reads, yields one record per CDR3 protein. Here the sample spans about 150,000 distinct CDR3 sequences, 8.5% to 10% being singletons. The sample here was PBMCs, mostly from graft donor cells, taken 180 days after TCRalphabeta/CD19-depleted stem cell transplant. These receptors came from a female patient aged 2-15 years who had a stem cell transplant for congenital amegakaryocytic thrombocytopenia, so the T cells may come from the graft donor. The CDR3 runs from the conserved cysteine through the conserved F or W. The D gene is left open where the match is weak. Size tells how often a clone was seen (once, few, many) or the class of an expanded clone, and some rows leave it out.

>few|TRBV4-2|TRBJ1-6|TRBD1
TGTGCCAGCAGCCAAGAAAGGGGACAGGGGGGTAAGCGAAATTCACCCCTCCACTTT
CASSQERGQGGKRNSPLHF
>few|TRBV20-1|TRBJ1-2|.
TGCAGTGCTAGAGTTCCCTTGAACGCGTGGTACACCTTC
CSARVPLNAWYTF
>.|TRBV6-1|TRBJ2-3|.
TGTGCCAGCAGTCGGACCATTTCGGATACGCAGTATTTT
CASSRTISDTQYF
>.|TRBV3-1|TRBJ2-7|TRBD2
TGTGCCAGCAGCCCCAGCGGGAGGAGGTTCTCCTACGAGCAGTACTTC
CASSPSGRRFSYEQYF
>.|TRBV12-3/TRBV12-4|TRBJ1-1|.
TGTGCCAGCTGGTGGGGAAGGGACACTGAAGCTTTCTTT
CASWWGRDTEAFF
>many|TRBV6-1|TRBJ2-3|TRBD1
TGTGCCAGTGGACAGGGGCGGGTATCAGATACGCAGTATTTT
CASGQGRVSDTQYF
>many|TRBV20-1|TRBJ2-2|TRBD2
TGCAGTGCTAGAGGGAGCGGGGGGCCCACCGGGGAGCTGTTTTTT
CSARGSGGPTGELFF
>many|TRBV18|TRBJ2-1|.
TGTGCCAGCGGCCCTCAGATTCCCTCCTACAATGAGCAGTTCTTC
CASGPQIPSYNEQFF
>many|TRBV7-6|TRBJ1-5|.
TGTGCCAGCAGCCAGCTTGGGGGCTCTCAGCCCCAGCATTTT
CASSQLGGSQPQHF
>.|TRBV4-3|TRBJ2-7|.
TGCGCCAGCAGCCAAGAACGGAGGGCCTACGAGCAGTACTTC
CASSQERRAYEQYF
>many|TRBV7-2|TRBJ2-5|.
TGTGCCAGCAGCCCGACGGGTAAAGAGACCCAGTACTTC
CASSPTGKETQYF
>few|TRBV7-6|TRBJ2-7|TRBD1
TGTGCCAGCAGCTGGACCGGGACAGGGGGCTACGAGCAGTACTTC
CASSWTGTGGYEQYF
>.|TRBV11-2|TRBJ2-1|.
TGTGCCAGCAGCTTAGATCCGGGAGACCAGTACAATGAGCAGTTCTTC
CASSLDPGDQYNEQFF
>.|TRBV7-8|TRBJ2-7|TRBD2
TGTGCCAGCAGTTCCACTAGCGGGATCCCCCACGAGCAGTACTTC
CASSSTSGIPHEQYF
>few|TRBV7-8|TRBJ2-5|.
TGTGCCAGCAGCTTAACAACAGGGTTAGAGACCCAGTACTTC
CASSLTTGLETQYF
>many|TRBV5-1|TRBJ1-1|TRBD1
TGCGCCAGCAGCACTCGGACAGGGGGCGGAAGCACTGAAGCTTTCTTT
CASSTRTGGGSTEAFF
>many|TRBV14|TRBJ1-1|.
TGTGCCAGCAGCCAATGGGGTGGCCCTGAAGCTTTCTTT
CASSQWGGPEAFF
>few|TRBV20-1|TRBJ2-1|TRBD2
TGCAGTGCTGGATCTAGACTAGCGGACCGAAGCTCCTACAATGAGCAGTTCTTC
CSAGSRLADRSSYNEQFF
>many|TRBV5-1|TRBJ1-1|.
TGCGCCAGCAGCTTGGGACTGATGAACACTGAAGCTTTCTTT
CASSLGLMNTEAFF
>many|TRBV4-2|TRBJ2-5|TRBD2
TGTGCCAGCAGCCAAGAGGGACTAGCCGTAGAGACCCAGTACTTC
CASSQEGLAVETQYF
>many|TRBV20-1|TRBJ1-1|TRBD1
TGCAGTGCGATGACAGGGGGTTTGAACACTGAAGCTTTCTTT
CSAMTGGLNTEAFF
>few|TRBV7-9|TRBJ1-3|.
TGTGCCAGCAGTTACTCAGGGACGGCTTTGCGGAACACCATATATTTT
CASSYSGTALRNTIYF
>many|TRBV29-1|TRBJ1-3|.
TGCAGCGGGCTGGGATCCCCTGGAAACACCATATATTTT
CSGLGSPGNTIYF
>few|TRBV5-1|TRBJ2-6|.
TGCGCCAGCAGCGAGGTGGGGGGAGTAATTGGGGCCAACGTCCTGACTTTC
CASSEVGGVIGANVLTF
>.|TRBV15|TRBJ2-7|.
TGTGCCACCAGCAAGCCGGGAATCTACGAGCAGTACTTC
CATSKPGIYEQYF
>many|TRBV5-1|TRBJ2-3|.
TGCGCCAGCAGCAGCCTGGCCGGTAGCACAGATACGCAGTATTTT
CASSSLAGSTDTQYF
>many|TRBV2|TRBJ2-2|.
TGTGCCAGCAGTGAAGAGGGGTACGGGGAGCTGTTTTTT
CASSEEGYGELFF
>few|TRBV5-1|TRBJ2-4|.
TGCGCCAGCAGCTGGAGCGGAGGCCTAGCCAAAAACATTCAGTACTTC
CASSWSGGLAKNIQYF
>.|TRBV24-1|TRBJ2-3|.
TGTGCCACCAGTGATTTCGGGCACGAAGTAGATACGCAGTATTTT
CATSDFGHEVDTQYF
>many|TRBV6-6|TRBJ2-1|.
TGTGCCAGCTACGGTGTTTACAATGAGCAGTTCTTC
CASYGVYNEQFF
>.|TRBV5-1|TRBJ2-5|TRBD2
TGCGCCAGCAGCGTCCGACTAGCGGGAGAGACCCAGTACTTC
CASSVRLAGETQYF
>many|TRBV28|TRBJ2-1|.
TGTGCCAGCAGTTTCTTCGCCCACAATGAGCAGTTCTTC
CASSFFAHNEQFF
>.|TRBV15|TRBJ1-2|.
TGTGCCACCAGCAAAGCAGGCGGGAACTATGGTTACATCTTC
CATSKAGGNYGYIF
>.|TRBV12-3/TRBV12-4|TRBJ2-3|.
TGTGCCAGCAGTTTTGGACCTAGCACAGATACGCAGTATTTT
CASSFGPSTDTQYF
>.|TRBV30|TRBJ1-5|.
TGTGCCTGGAGTAAAGGTCAGCCCCAGCATTTT
CAWSKGQPQHF
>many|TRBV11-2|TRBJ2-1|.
TGTGCCAGCAGCCCACCTACCTACAATGAGCAGTTCTTC
CASSPPTYNEQFF
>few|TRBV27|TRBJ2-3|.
TGTGCCAGCAGTTTAAACAGGCCTACAGATACGCAGTATTTT
CASSLNRPTDTQYF
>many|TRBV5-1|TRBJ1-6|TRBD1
TGCGCCAGCAGCTCCGGGACAGGGGGATATGATAATTCACCCCTCCACTTT
CASSSGTGGYDNSPLHF
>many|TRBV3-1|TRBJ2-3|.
TGTGCCAGCAGCCAAGTAACTAGCTTGGGTGGAAATACGCAGTATTTT
CASSQVTSLGGNTQYF
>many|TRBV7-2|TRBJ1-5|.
TGTGCCAGCAGCTTAAATTTAGGGTCCTTTGAGCCCCAGCATTTT
CASSLNLGSFEPQHF
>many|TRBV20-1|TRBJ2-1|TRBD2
TGCAGTGCTGGCCACCCAAGCGGGAGCTACAATGAGCAGTTCTTC
CSAGHPSGSYNEQFF
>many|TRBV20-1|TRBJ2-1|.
TGCAGTGCTAGGGAGGATTACAATGAGCAGTTCTTC
CSAREDYNEQFF
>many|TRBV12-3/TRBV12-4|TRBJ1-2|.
TGTGCCAGCAGGTTCAGGTACTCGAACTATGGCTACACCTTC
CASRFRYSNYGYTF
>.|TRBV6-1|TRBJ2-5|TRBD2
TGTGCCAGCAGTGTAGCGGGAGTAGAGACCCAGTACTTC
CASSVAGVETQYF
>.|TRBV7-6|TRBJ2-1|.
TGTGCCAGCAGCTCGGGGGTGGGAGACAATGAGCAGTTCTTC
CASSSGVGDNEQFF
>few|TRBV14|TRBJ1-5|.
TGTGCCAGCAGCTTCCGAGGGGCCCGGGGACATTTT
CASSFRGARGHF
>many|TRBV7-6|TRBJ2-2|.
TGTGCCAGCAGCTTGACTGCAGGGTCCGGGGAGCTGTTTTTT
CASSLTAGSGELFF
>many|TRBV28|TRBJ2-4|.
TGTGCCAGCAGTTTATTCAGGTTCCAGTTTACGAACATTCAGTACTTC
CASSLFRFQFTNIQYF
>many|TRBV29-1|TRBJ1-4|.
TGCAGCGTTGAGAGTTTCGATGAAAAACTGTTTTTT
CSVESFDEKLFF
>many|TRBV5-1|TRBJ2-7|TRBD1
TGCGCCAGCAGCCTGGACAGGGACTACGAGCAGTACTTC
CASSLDRDYEQYF
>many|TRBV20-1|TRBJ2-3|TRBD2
TGCAGTGCTTCCTCAGGGAGCGGGAGGATGACAGATACGCAGTATTTT
CSASSGSGRMTDTQYF
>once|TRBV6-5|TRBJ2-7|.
TGTGCCAGCAGTTACTCGGGGGTAGCAGCCTACGACCAGTACTTC
CASSYSGVAAYDQYF
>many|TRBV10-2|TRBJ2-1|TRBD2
TGCGCCAGCAGTGAGCCGGGGGGCTCCTACAATGAGCAGTTCTTC
CASSEPGGSYNEQFF
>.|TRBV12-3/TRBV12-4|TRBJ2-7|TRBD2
TGTGCCAGCAGCCCACCCCTAGGACTAGCGGGGGGCTACGAGCAGTACTTC
CASSPPLGLAGGYEQYF
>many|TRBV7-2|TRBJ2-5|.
TGTGCCAGCAGCTTAGCGCCGTCTGGGATCCAAGAGACCCAGTACTTC
CASSLAPSGIQETQYF
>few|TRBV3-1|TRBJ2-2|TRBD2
TGTGCCAGCAGCCAAGATGCTGTGCCGGGACTAGCGGGAGGCGGGGAGCTGTTTTTT
CASSQDAVPGLAGGGELFF
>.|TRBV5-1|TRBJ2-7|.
TGCGCCAGCAGCTTGGGGGGGAAGGTTAGGGACGAGCAGTACTTC
CASSLGGKVRDEQYF
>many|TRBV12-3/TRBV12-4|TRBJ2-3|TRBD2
TGTGCCAGCAGGGGCGGGAGTCCAGATACGCAGTATTTT
CASRGGSPDTQYF